This entry lists 10 T cell receptor beta chains sequenced from one sample in a study of T cell repertoires in cytomegalovirus infection (dated by TCRdb to between 2018 and 2021). The sample's treatment or condition label is to be understood as: in vitro stimulation with specific CMV peptide epitopes to enrich CMV-specific T cells. This sample was sequenced with an Illumina HiSeq 1500. Starting from the raw public reads, TCRdb applied fastp trimming at Q25, assembled clones with MiXCR and retained in-frame beta chains. Every CDR3 protein is listed once, alongside the most common genes and DNA of its rows. This sample comprises fewer than 950,000 distinct CDR3 sequences, around a third of them detected only once. Jointly, the top ten make up around an eighth of the sample. Their antigens remain unidentified. The sample consisted of cultured CD8+ T cells from PBMCs, taken from culture after CMV antigen stimulation. The receptors derive from a human donor in good health (CMV status not recorded). Some clones in this sample may be carry-over from other donors' samples.

The CDR3 reads CASRPTSGPFYNEQFF. The CDR3 bases are TGTGCCAGCAGGCCGACTAGCGGGCCTTTTTACAATGAGCAGTTCTTC. The chain uses TRBV2 and TRBJ2-1, with 10 positions matching TRBD2. In germline, CDR1 is SNHLY, CDR2 FYNNEI. With 6 bases clipped from V and 4 bases from J, the junction kept 9 bases outside the gene matches. The CDR3 spans 16 residues.

This clonotype was recorded at least ten times. The chain recombines TRBV6-5 with TRBJ2-5; D unclear. This CDR3 comprises 14 residues. V lost 0 bases and J lost 7, with 12 bases in between. CDR1 is MNHEY and CDR2 is SVGAGI in the germline V gene. CDR3 nucleotide sequence: TGTGCCAGCAGTTACTCGTCTGGGGTAGGGACCCAGTACTTC. Residues: CASSYSSGVGTQYF.

The chain combines TRBV4-1 with TRBJ2-1, with D possibly being TRBD1 (6 bases). The CDR3 runs 18 residues. Germline V gives CDR1 MGHRA, CDR2 YSYEKL. V lost 3 bases to trimming and J lost 5 bases, with 23 bases between them. The CDR3 region has the DNA TGCGCCAGCAGCCACCGCGCGAACATCGGACAGCCAAACAATGAGCAGTTCTTC. The encoded protein is CASSHRANIGQPNNEQFF.

This chain joins TRBV2 and TRBJ1-2, with D unresolved. V was pared by 1 base and J by 8 bases, with 11 bases between. The germline V gene encodes CDR1 SNHLY and CDR2 FYNNEI. The CDR3 spans 13 residues. The CDR3 DNA follows: TGTGCCAGCAGTGAAGATGAGGAGGAAGGCTACACCTTC. This translates into CASSEDEEEGYTF.

In its sample, this clonotype was seen once. With a much larger clone just one base away, this may be a read error. The J gene is TRBJ2-5, the V gene TRBV7-9; 7 positions agree with TRBD1. CDR1 is SEHNR and CDR2 is FQNEAQ in the germline V gene (reference sequence). This CDR3 spans 14 amino acids. The CDR3 loop is CAGSLGTAQETQYF. The CDR3 DNA reads TGTGCCGGCAGCCTTGGGACAGCCCAAGAGACCCAGTACTTC.

This clonotype was detected many times. The chain combines TRBV7-8 with TRBJ2-7, with 9 bases matching TRBD2. The CDR3 sequence is 16 residues long. Per germline, CDR1 SGHVS and CDR2 FQNEAQ. J lost 0 bases, V lost 4 bases, and 7 bases had no gene match. CDR3 DNA: TGTGCCAGCAGCTCACCTAGCGGGGTGAGCTCCTACGAGCAGTACTTC. Protein product: CASSSPSGVSSYEQYF.

CDR3 sequence reads: CASFSSGESSYNEQFF. In nucleotides, the CDR3 is TGTGCCAGCTTTTCTTCGGGGGAAAGCTCCTACAATGAGCAGTTCTTC. This chain connects TRBV7-4 to TRBJ2-1; perhaps TRBD2 as D (6 bases). This CDR3 is 16 amino acids long. Looked up from germline, CDR1 is SGHVT and CDR2 is SQSDAQ. Trimming pared 8 bases from V and 0 bases from J, leaving 17 bases between.

This clonotype was counted at least ten times. J is TRBJ2-4 and V is TRBV7-2, with 7 bases lining up with TRBD2. Trimming at V came to 5 bases and at J to 0 bases, leaving 4 bases not matched to a gene. CDR3 length equals 15 residues. The V gene's germline CDR1 is SGHTA and CDR2 FQGNSA. CDR3 loop: CASSLGRTAKNIQYF. In DNA form, the CDR3 reads TGTGCCAGCAGCCTCGGGAGGACAGCCAAAAACATTCAGTACTTC.

This clonotype was seen more than once but under ten times. Written as DNA, the CDR3 is TGTGCCAGCAGCCAAAAACGCTCTACTGAAGCTTTCTTT. Its translation: CASSQKRSTEAFF. The V gene is TRBV3-1, the J gene TRBJ1-1; D gene ambiguous. CDR1 and CDR2 (germline): LGHDT, YNNKEL (reference sequence). This CDR3 has 13 amino acids. V lost 2 bases, J lost 5 bases, and 9 bases lay in between.

This clonotype was seen repeatedly, ten times or more. The chain recombines TRBV7-8 with TRBJ2-2, with 7 bases aligning to TRBD1. CDR3 length: 16 residues. Per the germline V gene, CDR1 is SGHVS and CDR2 is FQNEAQ. V trimming: 8 bases; J trimming: 1 base; junction bases outside the gene matches: 10. The chain's CDR3 is CASSAPGTENTGELFF. CDR3 nucleotide sequence: TGTGCCAGCTCTGCCCCCGGGACAGAGAACACCGGGGAGCTGTTTTTT.